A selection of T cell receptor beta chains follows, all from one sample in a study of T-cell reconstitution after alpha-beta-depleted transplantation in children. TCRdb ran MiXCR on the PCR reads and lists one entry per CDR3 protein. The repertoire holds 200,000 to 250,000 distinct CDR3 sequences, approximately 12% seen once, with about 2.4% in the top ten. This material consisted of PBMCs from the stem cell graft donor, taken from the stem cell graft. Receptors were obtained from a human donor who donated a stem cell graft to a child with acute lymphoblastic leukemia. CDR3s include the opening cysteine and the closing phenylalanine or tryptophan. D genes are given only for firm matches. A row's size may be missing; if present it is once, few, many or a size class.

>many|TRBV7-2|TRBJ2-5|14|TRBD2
CASSGTSVGETQYF
TGTGCCAGCAGCGGGACTAGCGTAGGAGAGACCCAGTACTTC
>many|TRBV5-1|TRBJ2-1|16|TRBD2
CASSSQREVYYNEQFF
TGCGCCAGCAGCTCGCAGCGGGAGGTATACTACAATGAGCAGTTCTTC
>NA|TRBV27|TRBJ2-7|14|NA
CASKGTPSSYEQYF
TGTGCCAGCAAGGGGACCCCCAGCTCCTACGAGCAGTACTTC
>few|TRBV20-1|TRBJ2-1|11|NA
CSALWDSEQFF
TGCAGTGCCCTCTGGGATTCCGAGCAGTTCTTC
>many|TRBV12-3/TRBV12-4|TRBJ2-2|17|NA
CASSFTPPRANTGELFF
TGTGCCAGCAGTTTCACCCCCCCAAGAGCGAACACCGGGGAGCTGTTTTTT
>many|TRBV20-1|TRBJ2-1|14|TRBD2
CSALLLREENEQFF
TGCAGTGCCCTTCTTCTTCGGGAGGAGAATGAGCAGTTCTTC
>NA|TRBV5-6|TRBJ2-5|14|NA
CASSLGGTPETQYF
TGTGCCAGCAGCTTGGGGGGTACGCCGGAGACCCAGTACTTC
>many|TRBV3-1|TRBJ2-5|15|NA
CASHGAGGVQETQYF
TGTGCCAGCCACGGAGCAGGGGGGGTCCAAGAGACCCAGTACTTC
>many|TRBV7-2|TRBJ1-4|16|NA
CASSPGHGATNEKLFF
TGTGCCAGCAGCCCCGGACACGGGGCAACTAATGAAAAACTGTTTTTT
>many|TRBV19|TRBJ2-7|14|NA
CASSWDLTGNEQYF
TGTGCCAGTAGCTGGGACCTAACAGGGAACGAGCAGTACTTC
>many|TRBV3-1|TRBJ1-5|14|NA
CASSQGTTTQPQHF
TGTGCCAGCAGCCAAGGGACAACCACCCAGCCCCAGCATTTT
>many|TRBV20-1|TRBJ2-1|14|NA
CSARSALQGNEQFF
TGCAGTGCTAGATCCGCCCTGCAGGGCAATGAGCAGTTCTTC
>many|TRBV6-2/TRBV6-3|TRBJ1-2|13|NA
CASSFVAVWGYTF
TGTGCCAGCAGTTTCGTGGCGGTTTGGGGCTACACCTTC
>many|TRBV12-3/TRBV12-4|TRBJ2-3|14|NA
CASKREQGADTQYF
TGTGCCAGCAAGAGGGAGCAAGGGGCAGATACGCAGTATTTT
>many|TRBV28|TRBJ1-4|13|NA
CASGGGGNEKLFF
TGTGCCAGCGGAGGGGGAGGAAATGAAAAACTGTTTTTT
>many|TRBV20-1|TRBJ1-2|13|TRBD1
CSADVTGGGGYTF
TGCAGTGCGGACGTGACAGGGGGCGGTGGCTACACCTTC
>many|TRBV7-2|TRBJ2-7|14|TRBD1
CASSPRTGNYEQYF
TGTGCCAGCAGCCCCCGGACAGGGAACTACGAGCAGTACTTC
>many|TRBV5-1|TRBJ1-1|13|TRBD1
CASSPRQGTEAFF
TGCGCCAGCAGCCCCCGACAGGGAACTGAAGCTTTCTTT
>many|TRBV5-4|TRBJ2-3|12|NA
CASSLDTDTQYF
TGTGCCAGCAGCTTGGACACAGATACGCAGTATTTT
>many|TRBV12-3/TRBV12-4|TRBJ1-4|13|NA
CASSRTGDEKLFF
TGTGCCAGCAGCAGGACCGGGGATGAAAAACTGTTTTTT
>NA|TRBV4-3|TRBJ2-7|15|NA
CASSQGTRRSYEQYF
TGCGCCAGCAGCCAAGGGACCCGGAGATCCTACGAGCAGTACTTC
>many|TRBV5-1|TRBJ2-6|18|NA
CASSLNMYRRAGANVLTF
TGCGCCAGCAGCTTGAATATGTACCGGCGGGCTGGGGCCAACGTCCTGACTTTC
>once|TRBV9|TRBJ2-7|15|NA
CASSVTGQPAYEQYF
TGTGCCAGCAGCGTTACAGGACAGCCCGCCTACGAGCAGTACTTC
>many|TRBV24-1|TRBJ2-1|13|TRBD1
CATSDTGGNEQFF
TGTGCCACCAGTGATACAGGGGGCAATGAGCAGTTCTTC
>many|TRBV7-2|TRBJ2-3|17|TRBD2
CASSTGLAGGTTDTQYF
TGTGCCAGCAGCACGGGACTAGCGGGGGGAACCACAGATACGCAGTATTTT
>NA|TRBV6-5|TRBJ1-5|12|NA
CASSYSPQPHHF
TGTGCCAGCAGTTACTCGCCTCAGCCCCACCATTTT
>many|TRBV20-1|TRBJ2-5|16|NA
CSARDPRAGGFETQYF
TGCAGTGCTAGAGATCCTCGGGCCGGCGGTTTTGAGACCCAGTACTTC
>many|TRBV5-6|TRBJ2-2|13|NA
CASSLGTAGELFF
TGTGCCAGCAGCTTAGGAACCGCCGGGGAGCTGTTTTTT
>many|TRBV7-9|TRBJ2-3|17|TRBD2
CASSHHTPSGGADTQYF
TGTGCCAGCAGTCACCACACGCCTAGCGGGGGTGCAGATACGCAGTATTTT
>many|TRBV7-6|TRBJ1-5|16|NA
CASSLGGDRFNQPQHF
TGTGCCAGCAGCTTGGGGGGTGACAGGTTCAATCAGCCCCAGCATTTT
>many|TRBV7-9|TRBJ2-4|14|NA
CASSTSVSKNIQYF
TGTGCCAGCAGCACCTCCGTGTCCAAAAACATTCAGTACTTC
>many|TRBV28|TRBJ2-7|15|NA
CASSFSAYNTNEQYF
TGTGCCAGCAGTTTTTCGGCCTATAACACCAACGAGCAGTACTTC
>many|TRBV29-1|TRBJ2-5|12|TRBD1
CSGADREETQYF
TGCAGCGGTGCTGACAGGGAAGAGACCCAGTACTTC
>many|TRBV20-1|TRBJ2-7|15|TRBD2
CSARLAGFYSYEQYF
TGCAGTGCTAGACTAGCGGGGTTCTACTCCTACGAGCAGTACTTC
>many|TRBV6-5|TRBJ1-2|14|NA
CASTPGGGIYGYTF
TGTGCCAGCACCCCCGGAGGGGGGATCTATGGCTACACCTTC
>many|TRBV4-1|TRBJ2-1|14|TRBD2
CASSHSGRYNEQFF
TGCGCCAGCAGCCATAGCGGGAGGTACAATGAGCAGTTCTTC
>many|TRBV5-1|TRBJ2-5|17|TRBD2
CASSLGLPGLALGTQYF
TGCGCCAGCAGCTTGGGTCTTCCGGGACTAGCTCTGGGGACCCAGTACTTC
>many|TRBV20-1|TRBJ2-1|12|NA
CSASLSANEQFF
TGCAGTGCTAGCTTATCCGCCAATGAGCAGTTCTTC
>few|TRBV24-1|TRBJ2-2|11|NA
CATPTSRELFF
TGTGCCACCCCCACCTCCCGGGAGCTGTTTTTT
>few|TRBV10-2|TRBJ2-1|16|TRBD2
CASRPLAGGPDNEQFF
TGCGCCAGCAGACCATTAGCGGGGGGGCCGGACAATGAGCAGTTCTTC
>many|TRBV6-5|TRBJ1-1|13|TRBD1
CASSYSRGQEAFF
TGTGCCAGCAGTTACTCAAGGGGGCAGGAGGCTTTCTTT
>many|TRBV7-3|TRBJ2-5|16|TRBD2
CASSPLAGGVGETQYF
TGTGCCAGCAGCCCGTTAGCGGGAGGGGTTGGAGAGACCCAGTACTTC